This entry describes one T cell receptor (beta chain). The sample is drawn from a study of blood T cell repertoires in COVID-19. Study-wide background: Italy, Spain and the United States were the sources of the convalescent and acute COVID-19 samples. T cells, B-cell-depleted T cells, or PBMCs supplied cDNA or gDNA.

Original processing methods: Amplifying reference gene primers gave estimates of nucleated cell counts. Sequenced by immunoSEQ multiplex PCR; TCRdb stores in-frame clones only, minus some. The V and J calls and clone size come from that table; D and trimming were worked out from the DNA. Here the sample spans about 150,000 clones, roughly 89% being singletons. The V gene end was trimmed by 6 bases and the J gene end by 4 bases; junction bases not matched to a gene: 9. This CDR3 is 15 amino acids long. The V gene's germline CDR1 is SGHNT and CDR2 YENEEA. This clonotype originated in a human donor in a cohort sampled during active COVID-19. The chain uses TRBV11-3 and TRBJ2-1, with 7 bases matching TRBD1. Sequencing used peripheral blood. Written as DNA, the CDR3 is TGTGCCAGCAGTAGGAGGACAGGAGATTACAATGAGCAGTTCTTC. Protein: CASSRRTGDYNEQFF.